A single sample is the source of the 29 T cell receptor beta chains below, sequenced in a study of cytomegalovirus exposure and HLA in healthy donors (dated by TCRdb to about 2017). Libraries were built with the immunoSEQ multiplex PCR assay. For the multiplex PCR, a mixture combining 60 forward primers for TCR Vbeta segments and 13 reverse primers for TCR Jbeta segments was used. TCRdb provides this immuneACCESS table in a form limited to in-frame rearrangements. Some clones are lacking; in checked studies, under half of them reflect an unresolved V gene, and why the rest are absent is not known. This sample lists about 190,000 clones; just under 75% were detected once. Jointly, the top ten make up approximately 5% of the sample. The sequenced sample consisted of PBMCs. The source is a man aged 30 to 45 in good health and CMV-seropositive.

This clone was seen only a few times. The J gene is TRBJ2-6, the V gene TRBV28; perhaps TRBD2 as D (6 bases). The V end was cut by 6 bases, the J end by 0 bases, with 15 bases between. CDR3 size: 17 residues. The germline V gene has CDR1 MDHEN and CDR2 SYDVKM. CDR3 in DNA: TGTGCCAGCAGCCCGGGACTTACCTACTCTGGGGCCAACGTCCTGACTTTC. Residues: CASSPGLTYSGANVLTF.

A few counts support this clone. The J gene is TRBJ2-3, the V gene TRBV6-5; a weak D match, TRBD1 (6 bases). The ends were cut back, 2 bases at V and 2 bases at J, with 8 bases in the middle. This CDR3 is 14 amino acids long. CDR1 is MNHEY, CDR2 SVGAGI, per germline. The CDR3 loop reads CASSYRTATDTQYF. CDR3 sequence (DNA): TGTGCCAGCAGTTACAGGACAGCCACAGATACGCAGTATTTT.

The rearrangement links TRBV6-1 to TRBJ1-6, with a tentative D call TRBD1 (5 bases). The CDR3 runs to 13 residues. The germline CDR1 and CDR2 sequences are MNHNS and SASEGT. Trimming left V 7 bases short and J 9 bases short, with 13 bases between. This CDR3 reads CASTVSQGSPLHF. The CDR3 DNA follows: TGTGCCAGCACCGTCAGTCAGGGTTCACCCCTCCACTTT.

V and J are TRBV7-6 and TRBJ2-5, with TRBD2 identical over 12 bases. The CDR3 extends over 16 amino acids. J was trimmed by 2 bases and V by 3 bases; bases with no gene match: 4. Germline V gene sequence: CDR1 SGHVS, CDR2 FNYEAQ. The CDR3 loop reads CASSFSGTSGQETQYF. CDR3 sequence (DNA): TGTGCCAGCAGCTTCTCCGGGACTAGCGGGCAAGAGACCCAGTACTTC.

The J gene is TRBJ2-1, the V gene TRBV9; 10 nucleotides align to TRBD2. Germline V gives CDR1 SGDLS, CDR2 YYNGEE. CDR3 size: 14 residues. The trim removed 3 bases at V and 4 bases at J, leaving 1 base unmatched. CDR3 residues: CASSETSGYNEQFF. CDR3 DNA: TGTGCCAGCAGCGAGACTAGCGGGTACAATGAGCAGTTCTTC.

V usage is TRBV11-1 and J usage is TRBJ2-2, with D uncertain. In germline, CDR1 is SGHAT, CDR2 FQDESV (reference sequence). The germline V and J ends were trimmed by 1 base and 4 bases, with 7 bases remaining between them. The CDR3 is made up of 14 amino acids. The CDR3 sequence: CASSLETVTGELFF. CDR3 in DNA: TGTGCCAGCAGCTTAGAGACTGTCACCGGGGAGCTGTTTTTT.

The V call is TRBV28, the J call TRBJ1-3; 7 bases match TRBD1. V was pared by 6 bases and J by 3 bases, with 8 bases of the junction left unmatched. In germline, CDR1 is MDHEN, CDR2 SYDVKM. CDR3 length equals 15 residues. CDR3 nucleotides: TGTGCCAGCAGACCACCGACAGGGTTTGGAAACACCATATATTTT. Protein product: CASRPPTGFGNTIYF.

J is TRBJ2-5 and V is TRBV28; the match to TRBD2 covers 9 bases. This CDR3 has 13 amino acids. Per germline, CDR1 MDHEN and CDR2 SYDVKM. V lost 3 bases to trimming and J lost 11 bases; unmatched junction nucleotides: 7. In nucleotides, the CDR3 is TGTGCCAGCAGTTTGGCTAGCGGGACAGAGCAGTACTTC. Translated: CASSLASGTEQYF.

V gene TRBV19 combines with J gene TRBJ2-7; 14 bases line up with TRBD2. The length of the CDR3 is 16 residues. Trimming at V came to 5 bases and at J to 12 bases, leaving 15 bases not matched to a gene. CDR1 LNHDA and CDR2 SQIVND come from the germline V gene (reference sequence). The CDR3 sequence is CASSDGGEGLAGVLYF. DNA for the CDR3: TGTGCCAGTAGTGACGGGGGCGAGGGACTAGCGGGAGTTTTGTACTTC.

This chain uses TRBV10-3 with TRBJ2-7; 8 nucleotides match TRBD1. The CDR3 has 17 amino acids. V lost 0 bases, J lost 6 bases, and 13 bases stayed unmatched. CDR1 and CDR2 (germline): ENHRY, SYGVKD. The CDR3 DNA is TGTGCCATCAGTGAGTCCCCAACCGGGACAGGCCCCGCCGAGCAGTACTTC. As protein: CAISESPTGTGPAEQYF.

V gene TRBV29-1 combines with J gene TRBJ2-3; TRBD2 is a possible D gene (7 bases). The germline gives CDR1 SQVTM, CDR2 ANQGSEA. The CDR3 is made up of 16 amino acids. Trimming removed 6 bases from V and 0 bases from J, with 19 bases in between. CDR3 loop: CSVREGGLSSTDTQYF. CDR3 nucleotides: TGCAGCGTAAGGGAGGGGGGGCTCTCTAGCACAGATACGCAGTATTTT.

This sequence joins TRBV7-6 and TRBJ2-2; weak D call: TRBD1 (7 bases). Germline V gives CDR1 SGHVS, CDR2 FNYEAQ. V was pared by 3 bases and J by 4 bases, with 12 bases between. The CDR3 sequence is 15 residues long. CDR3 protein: CASSFGGGGTGELFF. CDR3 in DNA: TGTGCCAGCAGCTTCGGAGGGGGCGGCACCGGGGAGCTGTTTTTT.

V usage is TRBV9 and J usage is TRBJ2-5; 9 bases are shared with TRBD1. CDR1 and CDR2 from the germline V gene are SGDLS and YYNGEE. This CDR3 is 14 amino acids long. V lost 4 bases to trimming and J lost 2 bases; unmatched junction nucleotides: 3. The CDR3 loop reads CASSRDRGQETQYF. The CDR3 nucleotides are TGTGCCAGCAGCCGAGACAGGGGGCAAGAGACCCAGTACTTC.

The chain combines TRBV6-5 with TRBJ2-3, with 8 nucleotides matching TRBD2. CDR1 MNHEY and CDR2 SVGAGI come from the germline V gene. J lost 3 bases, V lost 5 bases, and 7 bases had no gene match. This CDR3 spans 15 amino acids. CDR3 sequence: CASSPSGSFTDTQYF. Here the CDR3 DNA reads TGTGCCAGCAGTCCGAGCGGGAGTTTTACAGATACGCAGTATTTT.

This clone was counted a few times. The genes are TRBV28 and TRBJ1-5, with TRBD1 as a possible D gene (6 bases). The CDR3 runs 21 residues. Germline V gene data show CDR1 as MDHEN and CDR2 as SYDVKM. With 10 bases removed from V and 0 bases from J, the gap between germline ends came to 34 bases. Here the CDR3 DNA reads TGTGCCACCATTCTCGTGGCTCGGCTTACAGGGTGGGGGTATAGCAATCAGCCCCAGCATTTT. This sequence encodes CATILVARLTGWGYSNQPQHF.

Here the CDR3 reads CASSSQQAGEQFF. The CDR3 DNA reads as TGTGCCAGCAGCTCACAACAGGCCGGTGAGCAGTTCTTC. The chain joins TRBV11-3 to TRBJ2-1, with D possibly being TRBD1 (5 bases). In germline, CDR1 is SGHNT, CDR2 YENEEA. The CDR3 totals 13 residues. V shed 4 bases and J shed 9 bases, with 13 bases lying between them.

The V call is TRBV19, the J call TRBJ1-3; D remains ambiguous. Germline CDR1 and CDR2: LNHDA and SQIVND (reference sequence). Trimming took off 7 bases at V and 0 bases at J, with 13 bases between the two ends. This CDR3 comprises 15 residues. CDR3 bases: TGTGCCAGTACCCGAGGAGATAACTCTGGAAACACCATATATTTT. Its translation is CASTRGDNSGNTIYF.

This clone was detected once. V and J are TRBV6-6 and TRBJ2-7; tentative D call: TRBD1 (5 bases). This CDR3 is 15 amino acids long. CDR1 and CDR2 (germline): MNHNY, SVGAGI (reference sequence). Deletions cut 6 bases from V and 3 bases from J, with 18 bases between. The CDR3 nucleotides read TGTGCCAGCAGCCGCGGCCAGGGTGGAGACTACGAGCAGTACTTC. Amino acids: CASSRGQGGDYEQYF.

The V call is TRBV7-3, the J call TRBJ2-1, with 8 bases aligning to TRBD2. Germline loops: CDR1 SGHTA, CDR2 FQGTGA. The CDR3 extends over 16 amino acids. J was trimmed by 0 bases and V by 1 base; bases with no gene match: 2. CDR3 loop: CASSLNAGGSYNEQFF. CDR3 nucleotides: TGTGCCAGCAGCTTAAACGCGGGGGGCTCCTACAATGAGCAGTTCTTC. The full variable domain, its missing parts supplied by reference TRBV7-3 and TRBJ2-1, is GAGVSQTPSNKVTEKGKYVELRCDPISGHTALYWYRQSLGQGPEFLIYFQGTGAADDSGLPNDRFFAVRPEGSVSTLKIQRTERGDSAVYLCASSLNAGGSYNEQFFGPGTRLTVL.

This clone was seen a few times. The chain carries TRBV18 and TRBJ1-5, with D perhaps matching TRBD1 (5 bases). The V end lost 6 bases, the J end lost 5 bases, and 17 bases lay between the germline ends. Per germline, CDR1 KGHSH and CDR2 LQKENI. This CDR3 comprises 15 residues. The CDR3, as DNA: TGTGCCAGCTCCCTTGCAACAGGTTTGGATCAGCCCCAGCATTTT. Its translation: CASSLATGLDQPQHF.

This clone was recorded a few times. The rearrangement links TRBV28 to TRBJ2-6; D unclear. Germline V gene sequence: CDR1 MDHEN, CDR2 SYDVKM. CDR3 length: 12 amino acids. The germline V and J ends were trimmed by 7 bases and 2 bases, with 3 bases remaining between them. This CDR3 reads CASTAGANVLTF. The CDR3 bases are TGTGCCAGCACCGCTGGGGCCAACGTCCTGACTTTC.

The CDR3 DNA sequence: TGTGCCAGCAGCGTTACGCAGGGGGCGCAGGACAATGAGCAGTTCTTC. Translating it yields CASSVTQGAQDNEQFF. The rearrangement joins TRBV6-6 to TRBJ2-1; 8 bases fit TRBD1. Germline V gives CDR1 MNHNY, CDR2 SVGAGI (reference sequence). The CDR3 is 16 residues long. With 6 bases clipped from V and 5 bases from J, the junction kept 12 bases outside the gene matches.

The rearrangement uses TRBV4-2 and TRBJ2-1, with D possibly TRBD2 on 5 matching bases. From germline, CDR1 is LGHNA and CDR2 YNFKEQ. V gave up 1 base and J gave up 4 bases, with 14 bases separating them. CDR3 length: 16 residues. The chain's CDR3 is CASSQGRGPEYNEQFF. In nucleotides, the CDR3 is TGTGCCAGCAGCCAAGGTCGAGGGCCGGAGTACAATGAGCAGTTCTTC.

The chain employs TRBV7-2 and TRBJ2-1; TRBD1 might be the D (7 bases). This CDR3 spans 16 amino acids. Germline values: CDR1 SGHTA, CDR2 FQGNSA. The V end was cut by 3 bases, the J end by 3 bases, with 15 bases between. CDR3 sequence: CASSFSGGGVYNEQFF. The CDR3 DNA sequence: TGTGCCAGCAGCTTTAGTGGAGGGGGCGTCTACAATGAGCAGTTCTTC.

In DNA form, the CDR3 reads TGTGCCAGCAGATTAGACAGGGGAATGTACGAGCAGTACTTC. The encoded protein is CASRLDRGMYEQYF. The chain combines TRBV5-4 with TRBJ2-7, with TRBD1 matching 8 bases. The V gene end was trimmed by 5 bases and the J gene end by 4 bases; junction bases not matched to a gene: 8. The length of the CDR3 is 14 residues. The germline V gene encodes CDR1 SGHNT and CDR2 YYREEE (reference sequence).

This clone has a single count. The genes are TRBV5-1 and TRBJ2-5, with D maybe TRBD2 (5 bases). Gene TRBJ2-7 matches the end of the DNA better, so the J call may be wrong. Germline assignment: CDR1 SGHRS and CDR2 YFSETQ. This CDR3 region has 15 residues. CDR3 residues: CASSLVVGRAYEQYF. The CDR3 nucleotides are TGCGCCAGCAGCTTGGTGGTAGGGAGAGCCTACGAGCAGTACTTC.

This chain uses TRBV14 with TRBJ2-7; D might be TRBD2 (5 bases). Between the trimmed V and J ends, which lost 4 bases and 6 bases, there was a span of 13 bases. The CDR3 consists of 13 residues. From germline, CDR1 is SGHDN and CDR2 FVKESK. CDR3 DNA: TGTGCCAGCAGCCTCCGCACTCGGGGCGAGCAGTACTTC. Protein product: CASSLRTRGEQYF.

The CDR3 DNA sequence: TGTGCCAGCAGTTACGGGGGGGGGCCCTATGGCTACACCTTC. Residues: CASSYGGGPYGYTF. The chain carries TRBV6-5 and TRBJ1-2; possibly TRBD1 for D (6 bases). Germline values: CDR1 MNHEY, CDR2 SVGAGI. The CDR3 runs to 14 residues. V shed 2 bases and J shed 4 bases, with 11 bases lying between them.

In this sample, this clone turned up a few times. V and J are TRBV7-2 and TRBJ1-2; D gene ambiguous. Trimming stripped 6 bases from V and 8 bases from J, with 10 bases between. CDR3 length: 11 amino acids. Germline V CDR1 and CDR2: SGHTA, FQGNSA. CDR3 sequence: CASSRLEGYTF. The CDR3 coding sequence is TGTGCCAGCAGTCGACTGGAAGGCTACACCTTC.